This T cell receptor (beta chain) emerged from a study of vaccination and CD4 T cells after COVID-19. Study background: Investigators drew the post-COVID samples a median approximately 92 days after diagnosis, with a range of 35 to 161. In culture, cells were exposed to overlapping spike peptides from SARS-CoV-2, HCoV-NL63, HCoV-OC43 and HCoV-229E.

The sample's treatment: roughly ten-day PBMC culture with coronavirus spike peptide pools or control peptides (ViraFEST assay). T cells were expanded with peptide pools, and expanded clonotypes were identified by TCR sequencing. The Oncomine TCR Beta short-read assay sequenced DNA from cultured CD4+ T cells. The authors extracted genomic DNA from cultured CD4+ T cells. TCRdb reprocessed the PCR reads via MiXCR and lists one record per CDR3 protein. The sample yields around 15,000 distinct CDR3 sequences, 50% to 60% seen once. This clonotype turned up a few times. Its matching antigen is unknown. Trimming cost V 4 bases and J 5 bases, with 12 bases left between them. The CDR3 sequence is 14 residues long. Germline-derived CDR1 and CDR2 are SEHNR and FQNEAQ (reference sequence).

The source was CD4+ T cells from blood, cultured in vitro, collected before SARS-CoV-2 vaccination. V and J are TRBV7-9 and TRBJ2-1; unclear D gene. This receptor was taken from a human donor who had recovered from COVID-19. The CDR3 sequence: CASSSLRKNNEQFF. The CDR3 nucleotides are TGTGCCAGCAGCTCACTCCGGAAAAACAATGAGCAGTTCTTC. The full variable domain, with the rest looked up from reference TRBV7-9 and TRBJ2-1, is DTGVSQNPRHKITKRGQNVTFRCDPISEHNRLYWYRQTLGQGPEFLTYFQNEAQLEKSRLLSDRFSAERPKGSFSTLEIQRTEQGDSAMYLCASSSLRKNNEQFFGPGTRLTVL.